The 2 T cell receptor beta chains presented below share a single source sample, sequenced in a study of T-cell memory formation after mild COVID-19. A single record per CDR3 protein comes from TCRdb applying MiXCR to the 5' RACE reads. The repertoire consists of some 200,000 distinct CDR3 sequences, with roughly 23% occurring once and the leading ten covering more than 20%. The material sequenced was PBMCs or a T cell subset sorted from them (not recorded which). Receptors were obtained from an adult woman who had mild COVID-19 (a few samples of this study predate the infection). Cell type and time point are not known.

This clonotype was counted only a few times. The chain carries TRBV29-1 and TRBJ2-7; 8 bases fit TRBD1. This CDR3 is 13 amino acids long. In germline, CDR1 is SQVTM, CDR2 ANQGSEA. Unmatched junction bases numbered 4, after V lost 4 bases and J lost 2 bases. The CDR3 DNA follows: TGCAGCGTTGTATACAGGGGGACCTACGAGCAGTACTTC. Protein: CSVVYRGTYEQYF.

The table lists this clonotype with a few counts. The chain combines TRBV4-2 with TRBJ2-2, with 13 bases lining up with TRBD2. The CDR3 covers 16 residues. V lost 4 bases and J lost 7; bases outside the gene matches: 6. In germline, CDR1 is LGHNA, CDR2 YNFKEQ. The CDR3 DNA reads TGTGCCAGCAGCCTTGGACTAGCGGGAGTTGACGGGGAGCTGTTTTTT. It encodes CASSLGLAGVDGELFF.